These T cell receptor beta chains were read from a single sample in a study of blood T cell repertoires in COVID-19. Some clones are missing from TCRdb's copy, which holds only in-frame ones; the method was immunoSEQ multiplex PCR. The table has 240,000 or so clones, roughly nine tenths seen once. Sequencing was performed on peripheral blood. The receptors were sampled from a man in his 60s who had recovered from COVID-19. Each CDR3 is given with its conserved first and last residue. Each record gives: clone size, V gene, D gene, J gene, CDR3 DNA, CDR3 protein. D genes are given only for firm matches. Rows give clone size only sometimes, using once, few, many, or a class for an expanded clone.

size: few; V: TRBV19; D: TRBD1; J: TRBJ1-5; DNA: TGTGCCAGTATGAGAGGGGGCGGGAGCAATCAGCCCCAGCATTTT; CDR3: CASMRGGGSNQPQHF
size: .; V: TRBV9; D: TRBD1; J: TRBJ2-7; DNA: TGTGCCAGCAGCACCGGGACAGGAGGTAACCTCTACGAGCAGTACTTC; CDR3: CASSTGTGGNLYEQYF
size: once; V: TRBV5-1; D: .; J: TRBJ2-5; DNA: TGCGCCAGCAGCTTGTACGGGGAGCAACAAGAGACCCAGTACTTC; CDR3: CASSLYGEQQETQYF
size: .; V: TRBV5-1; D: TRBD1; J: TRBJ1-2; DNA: TGCGCCAGCAGCTTGTACGTCGACAGGGCGGGGGGCTACACCTTC; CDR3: CASSLYVDRAGGYTF
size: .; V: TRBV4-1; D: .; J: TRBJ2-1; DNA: TGCGCCAGCAGCCAATTTTGGGCAGTTTTCGCCAAAGACAATGAGCAGTTCTTC; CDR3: CASSQFWAVFAKDNEQFF
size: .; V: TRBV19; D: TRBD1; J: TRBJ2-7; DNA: TGTGCCAGTAGTATTGGGCAGGGGGTCTACGAGCAGTACTTC; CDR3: CASSIGQGVYEQYF
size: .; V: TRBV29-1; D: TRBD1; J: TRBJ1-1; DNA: TGCAGCGGCCGACAGGGGGCAGGTGAAGCTTTCTTT; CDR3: CSGRQGAGEAFF
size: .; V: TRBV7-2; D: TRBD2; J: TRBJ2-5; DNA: TGTGCCAGCAGCTTATCTGTTAGCGGGGGGCCTCGAGAGACCCAGTACTTC; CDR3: CASSLSVSGGPRETQYF
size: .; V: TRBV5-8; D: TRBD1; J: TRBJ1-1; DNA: TGTGCCAGCAGCCTCCCGCGGGAACAGGGGCACATCTTCAGGGACACTGAAGCTTTCTTT; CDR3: CASSLPREQGHIFRDTEAFF
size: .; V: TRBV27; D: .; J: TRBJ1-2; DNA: TGTGCCAGCAGGCTTGACAGTGGCCTTAACTATGGCTACACCTTC; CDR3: CASRLDSGLNYGYTF
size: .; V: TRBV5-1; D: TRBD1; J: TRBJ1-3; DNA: TGCGCCAGCAGCTGGGGGACAGGGGGCACTGGAAACACCATATATTTT; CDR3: CASSWGTGGTGNTIYF
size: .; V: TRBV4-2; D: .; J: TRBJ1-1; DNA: TGTGCCAGCAGCCAAGTGGGCAGGGCGGACACTGAAGCTTTCTTT; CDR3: CASSQVGRADTEAFF
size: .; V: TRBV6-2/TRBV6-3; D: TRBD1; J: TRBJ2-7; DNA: TGTGCCAGCAGCTCACTCCGGGACAGAGGCTACGAGCAGTACTTC; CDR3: CASSSLRDRGYEQYF
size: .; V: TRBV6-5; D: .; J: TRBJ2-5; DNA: TGTGCCAGCAGTTCGAGGTCGCGGGAGACCCAGTACTTC; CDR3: CASSSRSRETQYF
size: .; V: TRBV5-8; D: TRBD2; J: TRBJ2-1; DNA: TGTGCCAGCAGCTGGGGACGGTTCGAGACTAGCGTCTACAATGAGCAGTTCTTC; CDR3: CASSWGRFETSVYNEQFF
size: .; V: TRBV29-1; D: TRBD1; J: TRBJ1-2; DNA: TGCAGCGTCCCGGGACAGGGGGCATTAACTTGGGGCTACACCTTC; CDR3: CSVPGQGALTWGYTF
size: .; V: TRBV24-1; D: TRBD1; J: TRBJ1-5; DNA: TGTGCCACCAGTGAGGGACAGAGTAATCAGCCCCAGCATTTT; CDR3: CATSEGQSNQPQHF
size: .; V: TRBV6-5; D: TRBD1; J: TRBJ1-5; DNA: TGTGCCAGCAGTCCCCGCGGGACAGGGGGTCAGCCCCAGCATTTT; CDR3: CASSPRGTGGQPQHF
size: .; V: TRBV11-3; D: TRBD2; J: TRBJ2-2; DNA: TGTGCCAGCAGCTTAGTCGGCGGGGGTTCGAACACCGGGGAGCTGTTTTTT; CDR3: CASSLVGGGSNTGELFF
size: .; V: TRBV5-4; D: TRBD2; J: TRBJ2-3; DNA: TGTGCCAGCGGACCTCAGCGGGGGGGCGGAGATACGCAGTATTTT; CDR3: CASGPQRGGGDTQYF
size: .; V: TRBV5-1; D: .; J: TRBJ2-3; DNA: TGCGCCAGCAGCGCGGAGAACGCCTTGGCAGATACGCAGTATTTT; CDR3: CASSAENALADTQYF
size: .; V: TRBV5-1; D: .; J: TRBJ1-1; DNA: TGCGCCAGCAGCTTGGGGGGCACTTCGAACACTGAAGCTTTCTTT; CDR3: CASSLGGTSNTEAFF
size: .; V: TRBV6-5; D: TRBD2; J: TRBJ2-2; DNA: TGTGCCAGCAGTAGCGGGGGGCGGGCCGGGGAGCTGTTTTTT; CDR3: CASSSGGRAGELFF
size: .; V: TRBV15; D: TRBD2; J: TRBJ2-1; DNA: TGTGCCACCAGCAGCCTAGCGGGGGGCTACAATGAGCAGTTCTTC; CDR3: CATSSLAGGYNEQFF
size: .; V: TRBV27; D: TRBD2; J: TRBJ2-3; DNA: TGTGCCAGCAGTCCAGGGACTAGCGGCAACACAGATACGCAGTATTTT; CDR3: CASSPGTSGNTDTQYF
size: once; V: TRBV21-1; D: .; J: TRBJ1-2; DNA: TGTGCCAGCAGGGACAGCTATGGCTACACCTTC; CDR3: CASRDSYGYTF
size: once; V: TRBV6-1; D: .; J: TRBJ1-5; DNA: TGTGCCAGCAGTGACGGCAGGGGTTATCAGCCCCAGCATTTT; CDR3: CASSDGRGYQPQHF
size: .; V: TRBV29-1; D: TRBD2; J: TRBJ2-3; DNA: TGCAGCGTTGGTGGGATAGCGGGGGGTAGCACAGATACGCAGTATTTT; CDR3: CSVGGIAGGSTDTQYF
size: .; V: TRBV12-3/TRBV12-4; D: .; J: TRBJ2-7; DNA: TGTGCCAGCAGTAAGACAGCCTACGAGCAGTACTTC; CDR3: CASSKTAYEQYF
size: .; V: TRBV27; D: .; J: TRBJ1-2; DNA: TGTGCCAGCAGTTCCCTTGGGTGGCAGGGCCAAGGCTACACCTTC; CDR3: CASSSLGWQGQGYTF
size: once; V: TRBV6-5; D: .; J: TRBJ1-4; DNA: TGTGCCAGCAGTCGACAGGCAACTAATGAAAAACTGTTTTTT; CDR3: CASSRQATNEKLFF
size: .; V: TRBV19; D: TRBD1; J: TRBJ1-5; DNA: TGTGCCAGTAGCCACTTGGGACAGGTAGTAGAGCAGCCCCAGCATTTT; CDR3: CASSHLGQVVEQPQHF
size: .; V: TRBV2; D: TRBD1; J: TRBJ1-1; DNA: TGTGCCAGCAGTGAAACGACAGGGTCCGCGAACACTGAAGCTTTCTTT; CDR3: CASSETTGSANTEAFF
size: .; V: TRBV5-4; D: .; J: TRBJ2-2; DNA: TGTGCCAGCAGCGCCCTAGGCAGGAACACCGGGGAGCTGTTTTTT; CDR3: CASSALGRNTGELFF
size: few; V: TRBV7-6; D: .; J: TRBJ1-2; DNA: TGTGCCAGCAGCTTGAATCCCGGGGGAGCTAACTATGGCTACACCTTC; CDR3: CASSLNPGGANYGYTF
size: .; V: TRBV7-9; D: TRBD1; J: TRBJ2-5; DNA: TGTGCCAGCAGCACCGGACAGGGGGCTCAGGAGACCCAGTACTTC; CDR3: CASSTGQGAQETQYF
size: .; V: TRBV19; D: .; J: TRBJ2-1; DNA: TGTGCCAGTAGTATAGATGTTTTTAGTGAGCAGTTCTTC; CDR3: CASSIDVFSEQFF
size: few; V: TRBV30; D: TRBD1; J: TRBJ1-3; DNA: TGTGCCTGGAGTCGGGGACAGGGTGGACGAAACACCATATATTTT; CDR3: CAWSRGQGGRNTIYF
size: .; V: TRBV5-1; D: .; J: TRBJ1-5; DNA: TGCGCCAGCAGCCCGGTCGCGGGTCACAATCAGCCCCAGCATTTT; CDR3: CASSPVAGHNQPQHF
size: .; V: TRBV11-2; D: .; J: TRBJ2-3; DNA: TGTGCCAGCAGCTTCCGAAACCCGGACTCCGGTCGGCGCACAGATACGCAGTATTTT; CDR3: CASSFRNPDSGRRTDTQYF